This TCR beta chain appears in the sequencing data of a study of cytomegalovirus exposure and HLA in healthy donors. The germline V and J ends were trimmed by 5 bases and 5 bases, with 10 bases remaining between them. This CDR3 contains 12 residues. Per germline, CDR1 SGHNT and CDR2 YYREEE (reference sequence). Donors were nominally healthy when sampled, though unrecorded immune exposures were likely. Amplification used 60 Vbeta primers and 13 Jbeta primers. Assay: immunoSEQ multiplex PCR; the TCRdb copy retains only in-frame clones and omits some. Its clone listing holds about 170,000 clones. Sequencing input: PBMCs. The origin of this receptor is a woman between 18 and 30 years old in good health and CMV-seropositive. This chain uses TRBV5-4 with TRBJ2-5, with D tentatively TRBD2 (6 bases). The CDR3 DNA follows: TGTGCCAGCAGGCGGGGTGGGGAGACCCAGTACTTC. It yields the protein CASRRGGETQYF.